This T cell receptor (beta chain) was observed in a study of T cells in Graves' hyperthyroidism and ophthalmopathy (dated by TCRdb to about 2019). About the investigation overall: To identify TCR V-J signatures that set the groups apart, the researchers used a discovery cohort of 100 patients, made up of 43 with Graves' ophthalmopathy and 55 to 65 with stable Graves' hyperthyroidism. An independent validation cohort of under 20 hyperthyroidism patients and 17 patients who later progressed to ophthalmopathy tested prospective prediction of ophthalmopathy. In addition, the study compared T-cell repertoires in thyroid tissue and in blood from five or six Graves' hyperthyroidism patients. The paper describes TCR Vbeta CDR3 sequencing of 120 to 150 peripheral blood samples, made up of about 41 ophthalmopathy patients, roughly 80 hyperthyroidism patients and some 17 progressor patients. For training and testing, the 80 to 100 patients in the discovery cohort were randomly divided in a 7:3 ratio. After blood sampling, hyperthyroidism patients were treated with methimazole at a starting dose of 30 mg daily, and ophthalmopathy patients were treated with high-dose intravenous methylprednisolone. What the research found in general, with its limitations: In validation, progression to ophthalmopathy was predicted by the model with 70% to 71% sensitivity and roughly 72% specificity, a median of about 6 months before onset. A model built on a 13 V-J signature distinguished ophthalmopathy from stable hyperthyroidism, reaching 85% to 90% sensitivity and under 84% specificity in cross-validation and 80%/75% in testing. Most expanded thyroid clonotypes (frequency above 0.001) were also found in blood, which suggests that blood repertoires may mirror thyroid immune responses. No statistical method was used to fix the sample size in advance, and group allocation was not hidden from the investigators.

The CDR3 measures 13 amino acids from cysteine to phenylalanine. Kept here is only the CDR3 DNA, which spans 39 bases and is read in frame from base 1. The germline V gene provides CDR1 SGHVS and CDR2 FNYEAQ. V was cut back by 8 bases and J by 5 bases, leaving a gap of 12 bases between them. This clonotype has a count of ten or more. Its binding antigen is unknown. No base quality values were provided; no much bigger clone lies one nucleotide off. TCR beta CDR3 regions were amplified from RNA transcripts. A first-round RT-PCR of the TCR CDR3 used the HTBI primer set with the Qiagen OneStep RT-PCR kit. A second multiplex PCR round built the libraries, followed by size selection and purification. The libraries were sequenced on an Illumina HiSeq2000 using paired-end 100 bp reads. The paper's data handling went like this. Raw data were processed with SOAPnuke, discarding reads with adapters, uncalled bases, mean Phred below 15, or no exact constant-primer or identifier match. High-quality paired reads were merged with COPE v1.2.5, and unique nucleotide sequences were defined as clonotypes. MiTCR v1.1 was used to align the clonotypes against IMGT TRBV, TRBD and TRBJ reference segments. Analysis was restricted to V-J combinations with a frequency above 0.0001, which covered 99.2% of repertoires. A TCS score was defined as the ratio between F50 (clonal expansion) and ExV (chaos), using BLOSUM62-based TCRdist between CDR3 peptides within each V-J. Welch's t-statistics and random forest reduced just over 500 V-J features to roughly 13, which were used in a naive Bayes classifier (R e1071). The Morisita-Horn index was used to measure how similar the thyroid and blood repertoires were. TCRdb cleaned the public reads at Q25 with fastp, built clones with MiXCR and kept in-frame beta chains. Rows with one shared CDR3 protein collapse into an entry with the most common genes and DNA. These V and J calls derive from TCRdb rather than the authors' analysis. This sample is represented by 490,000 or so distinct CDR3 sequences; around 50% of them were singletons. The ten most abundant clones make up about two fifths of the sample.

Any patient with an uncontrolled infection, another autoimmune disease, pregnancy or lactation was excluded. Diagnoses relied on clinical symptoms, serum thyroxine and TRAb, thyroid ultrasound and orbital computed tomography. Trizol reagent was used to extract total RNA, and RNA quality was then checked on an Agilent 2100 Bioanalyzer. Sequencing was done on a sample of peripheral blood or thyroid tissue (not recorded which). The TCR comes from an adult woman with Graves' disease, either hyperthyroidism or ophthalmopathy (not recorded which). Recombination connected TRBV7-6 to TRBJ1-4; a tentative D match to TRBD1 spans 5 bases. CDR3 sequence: CASARGLNEKLFF. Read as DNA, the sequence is TGTGCCAGCGCTCGGGGCCTAAATGAAAAACTGTTTTTT.